This T cell receptor (beta chain) was identified in a study of Graves' ophthalmopathy and Graves' hyperthyroidism. This CDR3 is 13 amino acids long. Per the germline V gene, CDR1 is MNHNS and CDR2 is SASEGT. V was cut by 7 bases and J by 0 bases, with 9 bases left in between. Researchers took RNA transcripts and amplified TCR beta CDR3 regions from them. The workflow started with a first-round RT-PCR run with HTBI primers and then moved on to a second-round multiplex PCR. TCRdb passed the multiplex PCR reads through MiXCR, listing each CDR3 protein once. The sample holds about 220,000 distinct CDR3 sequences, roughly 21% seen once.

The sequence was obtained from a woman in her forties or fifties with Graves' ophthalmopathy. The genes are TRBV6-1 and TRBJ1-1; D remains ambiguous. Sequences were obtained from peripheral blood. CDR3 sequence (DNA): TGTGCCAGCATGGCGACTATGAACACTGAAGCTTTCTTT. Translated: CASMATMNTEAFF.